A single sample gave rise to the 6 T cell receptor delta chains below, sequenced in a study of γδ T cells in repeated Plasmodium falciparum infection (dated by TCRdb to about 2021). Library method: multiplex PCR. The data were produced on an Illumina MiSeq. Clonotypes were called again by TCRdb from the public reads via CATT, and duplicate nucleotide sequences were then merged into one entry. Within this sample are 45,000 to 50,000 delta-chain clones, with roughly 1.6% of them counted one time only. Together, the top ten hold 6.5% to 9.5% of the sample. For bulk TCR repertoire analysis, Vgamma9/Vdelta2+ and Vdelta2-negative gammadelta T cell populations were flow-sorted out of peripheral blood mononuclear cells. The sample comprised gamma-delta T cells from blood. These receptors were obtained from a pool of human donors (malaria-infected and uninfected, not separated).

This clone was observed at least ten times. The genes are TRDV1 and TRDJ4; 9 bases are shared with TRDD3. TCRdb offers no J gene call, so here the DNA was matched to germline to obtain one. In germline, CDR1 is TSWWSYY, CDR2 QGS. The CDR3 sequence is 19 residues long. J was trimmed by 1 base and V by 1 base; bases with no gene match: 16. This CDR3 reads CALGERIAFAGGSFRPLIF. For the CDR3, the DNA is TGTGCTCTTGGGGAACGAATCGCCTTCGCTGGGGGATCCTTCAGACCCCTGATCTTT.

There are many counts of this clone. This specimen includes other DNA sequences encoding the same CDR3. The DNA for the CDR3 is TGTGCCCTAGGGGCCGCGTACTGGGGGACTGTAAATAAACTCATCTTT. As protein: CALGAAYWGTVNKLIF. This sequence joins TRAV38-2/DV8 and TRDJ1; 9 bases are shared with TRDD3. Per the germline V gene, CDR1 is TSESDYY and CDR2 is QEAYKQQN. CDR3 length: 16 amino acids.

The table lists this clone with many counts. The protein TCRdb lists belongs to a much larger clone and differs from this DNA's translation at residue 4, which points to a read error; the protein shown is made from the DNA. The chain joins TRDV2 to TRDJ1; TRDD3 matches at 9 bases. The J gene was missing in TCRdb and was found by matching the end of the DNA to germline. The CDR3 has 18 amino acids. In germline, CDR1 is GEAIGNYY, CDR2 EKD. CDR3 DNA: TGTGCCTGTGGCACCGTGGGCTTACTGGGGGAAGACACCGATAAACTCATCTTT. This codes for CACGTVGLLGEDTDKLIF.

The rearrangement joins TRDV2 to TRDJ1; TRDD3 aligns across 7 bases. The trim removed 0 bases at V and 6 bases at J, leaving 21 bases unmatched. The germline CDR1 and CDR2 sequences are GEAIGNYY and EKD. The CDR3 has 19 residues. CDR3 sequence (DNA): TGTGCCTGTGACACCGGAGTAATACTGGGGATGCGGTACTCCAATAAACTCATCTTT. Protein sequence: CACDTGVILGMRYSNKLIF.

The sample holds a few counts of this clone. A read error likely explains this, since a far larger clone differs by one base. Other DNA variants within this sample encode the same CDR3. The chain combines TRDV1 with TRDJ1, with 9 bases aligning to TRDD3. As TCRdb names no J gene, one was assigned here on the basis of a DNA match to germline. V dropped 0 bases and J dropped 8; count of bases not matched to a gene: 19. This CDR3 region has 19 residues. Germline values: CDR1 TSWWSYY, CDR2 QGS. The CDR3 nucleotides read TGTGCTCTTGGGGAACTAGTCGTTCCTTCGCTGGGGGATTCGGACAAACTCATCTTT. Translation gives CALGELVVPSLGDSDKLIF.

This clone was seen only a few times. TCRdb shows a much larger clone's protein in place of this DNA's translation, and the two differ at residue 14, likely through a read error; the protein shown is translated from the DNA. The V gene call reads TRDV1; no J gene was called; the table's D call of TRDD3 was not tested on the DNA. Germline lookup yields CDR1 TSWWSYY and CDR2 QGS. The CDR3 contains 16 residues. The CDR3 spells CALGERLFSYTDKPIF. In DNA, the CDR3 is TGTGCTCTTGGGGAACGCCTTTTTTCGTACACCGATAAACCCATCTTT.